Presented here are 29 T cell receptor beta chains from one specimen sequenced in a study of shared clonotypes between healthy human individuals. The method was immunoSEQ multiplex PCR; TCRdb's version includes in-frame clones alone and lacks a portion of them. There are around 2,000,000 clones in the sample; about 95% occur only once, and 1.2% lies in the top ten. As defined, naive CD8 cells were CD45RO-negative and positively selected for CCR7, with terminally differentiated effector memory CD45RA+ cells excluded. Sequencing input: naive CD8+ T cells sorted from blood. Source of these receptors: a man in his late teens or twenties in good health.

The table lists this clone with a count of one. CDR3 DNA sequence: TGCGCCAGCAGCCAAGTTGAGACAGGAGGACTTTCTGGAGCTTTCTTT. It encodes CASSQVETGGLSGAFF. J is TRBJ1-1 and V is TRBV4-3, with D tentatively TRBD1 (6 bases). V dropped 1 base and J dropped 10 bases, with 22 bases sitting between them. Germline lookup yields CDR1 LGHNA and CDR2 YSLEER. The CDR3 is made up of 16 amino acids.

This chain joins TRBV28 and TRBJ2-5; D possibly corresponds to TRBD1 (5 bases). The germline V and J ends were trimmed by 5 bases and 6 bases, with 19 bases remaining between them. The germline V gene encodes CDR1 MDHEN and CDR2 SYDVKM. There are 15 residues in the CDR3. CDR3 loop: CASSTTGPPMKTQYF. CDR3 nucleotides: TGTGCCAGCAGTACCACAGGTCCCCCCATGAAGACCCAGTACTTC.

Of note for this clone: Different DNA sequences within this sample yield the same CDR3. This chain connects TRBV6-5 to TRBJ2-2; no reliable D call. The germline V gene has CDR1 MNHEY and CDR2 SVGAGI. V lost 6 bases to trimming and J lost 3 bases, with 5 bases between them. There are 12 residues in the CDR3. CDR3 sequence (DNA): TGTGCCAGCAGCCCTGACACCGGGGAGCTGTTTTTT. Encoded protein: CASSPDTGELFF.

This rearrangement joins TRBV7-8 to TRBJ1-1, with D unresolved. V was clipped by 1 base and J by 4 bases, with 4 bases between them. The CDR3 runs 12 residues. In germline, CDR1 is SGHVS, CDR2 FQNEAQ. The CDR3 nucleotides are TGTGCCAGCAGCTTAGGTGTCACTGAAGCTTTCTTT. Its translation: CASSLGVTEAFF.

This chain connects TRBV30 to TRBJ2-7; 12 nucleotides agree with TRBD1. J was trimmed by 3 bases and V by 2 bases; bases with no gene match: 11. The germline V gene has CDR1 GTSNPN and CDR2 SVGIG (reference sequence). The CDR3 is 17 residues long. As DNA, the CDR3 is TGTGCCTGGAGTCCGGGGACAGGGGGCTACCTTTTCTACGAGCAGTACTTC. Protein sequence: CAWSPGTGGYLFYEQYF.

The J gene is TRBJ1-6, the V gene TRBV5-4; 11 bases agree with TRBD1. The germline gives CDR1 SGHNT, CDR2 YYREEE (reference sequence). This CDR3 contains 17 residues. After removal of 2 bases from V and 0 bases from J, the junction contained 1 base not matched to a gene. DNA of the CDR3: TGTGCCAGCAGCTTTGGGACAGGGGGCTCCTATAATTCACCCCTCCACTTT. It codes for CASSFGTGGSYNSPLHF.

This clone has more than one count but fewer than ten. This rearrangement joins TRBV2 to TRBJ1-2, with 10 bases matching TRBD1. V dropped 8 bases and J dropped 2; count of bases not matched to a gene: 5. The germline V gene has CDR1 SNHLY and CDR2 FYNNEI. This CDR3 is 14 amino acids long. CDR3: CASVGTGENYGYTF. The CDR3 region has the DNA TGTGCCAGCGTAGGGACAGGGGAGAACTATGGCTACACCTTC.

Written as DNA, the CDR3 is TGTGCCAGCAGTTTAAGGGGGGGGCGAGGAGATACGCAGTATTTT. This translates into CASSLRGGRGDTQYF. The gene calls are TRBV27 and TRBJ2-3; TRBD2 might be the D (7 bases). The ends were cut back, 2 bases at V and 5 bases at J, with 14 bases in the middle. Germline lookup yields CDR1 MNHEY and CDR2 SMNVEV (reference sequence). The CDR3 contains 15 residues.

The J gene is TRBJ2-1, the V gene TRBV11-2, with D possibly being TRBD1 or TRBD2 (6 bases each). This CDR3 has 14 residues. From germline, CDR1 is SGHAT and CDR2 FQNNGV. Trimming cost V 7 bases and J 10 bases, with 20 bases left between them. CDR3 DNA sequence: TGTGCCAGCAAAATCCCGGGGGCCCAAAAAGAGCAGTTCTTC. It encodes CASKIPGAQKEQFF.

CDR3 sequence reads: CASSLAIMDRNTGELFF. DNA for the CDR3: TGTGCCAGCAGCTTAGCGATTATGGACAGAAACACCGGGGAGCTGTTTTTT. The rearrangement joins TRBV7-8 to TRBJ2-2; a possible D gene is TRBD1 (6 bases). The CDR3 has 17 amino acids. Germline values: CDR1 SGHVS, CDR2 FQNEAQ. The V and J ends lost 0 bases and 2 bases respectively, with 13 bases between them.

On this clone itself: In the same sample, other DNA sequences code for this CDR3. This CDR3 reads CASSGSNTEAFF. CDR3 nucleotides: TGTGCCAGCAGTGGCAGCAACACTGAAGCTTTCTTT. The chain employs TRBV2 and TRBJ1-1; D gene ambiguous. The germline V and J ends were trimmed by 4 bases and 2 bases, with 5 bases remaining between them. CDR3 length equals 12 residues. Germline V gene data show CDR1 as SNHLY and CDR2 as FYNNEI.

This chain joins TRBV30 and TRBJ2-7, with TRBD1 matching 9 bases. The CDR3 is 15 amino acids. V was clipped by 1 base and J by 0 bases; unmatched bases: 4. Germline V gene sequence: CDR1 GTSNPN, CDR2 SVGIG (reference sequence). The CDR3 DNA reads TGTGCCTGGAGTGCCGACAGGGGGAGCTCCTACGAGCAGTACTTC. This translates into CAWSADRGSSYEQYF.

This clone has ten or more counts. The chain combines TRBV6-5 with TRBJ1-2; tentative D call: TRBD1 (5 bases). V was trimmed by 6 bases and J by 2 bases, leaving 16 bases between them. The CDR3 is made up of 15 amino acids. Germline values: CDR1 MNHEY, CDR2 SVGAGI. The CDR3 DNA is TGTGCCAGCAGCTGGGGGGATGGGGGGAACTATGGCTACACCTTC. Translation gives CASSWGDGGNYGYTF.

For the CDR3, the DNA is TGTGCCAGTAGTATGCCATACTGGAGGGGAACTAATGAAAAACTGTTTTTT. Its protein product is CASSMPYWRGTNEKLFF. The chain recombines TRBV19 with TRBJ1-4; the D gene is possibly TRBD1 (5 bases). Germline CDR1 LNHDA, CDR2 SQIVND (reference sequence). The CDR3 runs 17 residues. The V end lost 3 bases, the J end lost 1 base, and 15 bases lay between the germline ends.

The chain uses TRBV11-3 and TRBJ1-2, with TRBD1 matching 7 bases. V was clipped by 5 bases and J by 4 bases; unmatched bases: 13. Germline loops: CDR1 SGHNT, CDR2 YENEEA. This CDR3 has 16 residues. The CDR3 region has the DNA TGTGCCAGCAGCCCCCGGTCTCACAGGGGCAGCTATGGCTACACCTTC. Translating gives CASSPRSHRGSYGYTF.

The V call is TRBV6-1, the J call TRBJ2-7; 9 bases match TRBD1. This CDR3 has 15 residues. The junction had 5 bases not matched to a gene; V was cut back by 2 bases and J by 3 bases. Germline CDR1 is MNHNS and CDR2 is SASEGT. CDR3 amino acids: CASSEYRGLFYEQYF. The CDR3 region has the DNA TGTGCCAGCAGTGAATACAGGGGGCTCTTCTACGAGCAGTACTTC.

V and J are TRBV5-1 and TRBJ2-1; 13 bases align to TRBD2. The CDR3 totals 16 residues. Trimming took 0 bases from V and 8 from J; bases not matched to a gene: 5. Germline lookup yields CDR1 SGHRS and CDR2 YFSETQ. The CDR3 coding sequence is TGCGCCAGCAGCTTGGAAGGGACTAGCGGGAACCATGAGCAGTTCTTC. Amino acid sequence: CASSLEGTSGNHEQFF.

CDR3 sequence reads: CASSYTSGVVYEQYF. CDR3 DNA: TGTGCCAGCAGTTACACCTCGGGAGTTGTCTACGAGCAGTACTTC. The chain uses TRBV6-5 and TRBJ2-7, with D possibly TRBD2 on 6 matching bases. CDR3 size: 15 residues. Looked up from germline, CDR1 is MNHEY and CDR2 is SVGAGI. Trimming pared 2 bases from V and 3 bases from J, leaving 14 bases between.

The rearrangement uses TRBV4-1 and TRBJ2-1; possibly TRBD2 for D (5 bases). Deletions cut 3 bases from V and 6 bases from J, with 6 bases between. The CDR3 length is 12 residues. CDR1 is MGHRA, CDR2 YSYEKL, per germline. In nucleotides, the CDR3 is TGCGCCAGCAGCCAGGGAGTCAATGAGCAGTTCTTC. Protein product: CASSQGVNEQFF.

Notes on this clone: Other DNA variants within this sample encode the same CDR3. This sequence joins TRBV6-5 and TRBJ2-7, with D hard to call. Per germline, CDR1 MNHEY and CDR2 SVGAGI. The length of the CDR3 is 14 residues. Trimming removed 0 bases from V and 0 bases from J, with 6 bases in between. The CDR3 bases are TGTGCCAGCAGTTACTCGGGTAACTCCTACGAGCAGTACTTC. It specifies CASSYSGNSYEQYF.

The genes are TRBV5-5 and TRBJ2-7; TRBD2 matches 10 bases. V lost 0 bases and J lost 2; bases outside the gene matches: 8. CDR1 and CDR2 from the germline V gene are SGHKS and YYEKEE (reference sequence). The CDR3 spans 17 residues. The CDR3 here is CASSLGTSGEITYEQYF. As DNA, the CDR3 is TGTGCCAGCAGCTTGGGAACTAGCGGGGAAATAACCTACGAGCAGTACTTC.

The chain uses TRBV4-1 and TRBJ1-2; D ambiguous. The CDR3 spans 14 residues. Trimming shortened V by 1 base and J by 5 bases, and 11 bases separated the two germline ends. In germline, CDR1 is MGHRA, CDR2 YSYEKL. CDR3 residues: CASSQVISGYGYTF. The CDR3 coding sequence is TGCGCCAGCAGCCAAGTAATTTCGGGATATGGCTACACCTTC.

Note on this clone: The identical CDR3 is also encoded by other nucleotide sequences in the sample. The rearrangement joins TRBV27 to TRBJ1-1; TRBD1 is a possible D gene (6 bases). Germline CDR1 is MNHEY and CDR2 is SMNVEV (reference sequence). This CDR3 has 13 amino acids. Trimming left V 4 bases short and J 5 bases short, with 11 bases between. DNA of the CDR3: TGTGCCAGCAGTTGGGGGGCCAGGACTGAAGCTTTCTTT. Translated, it gives CASSWGARTEAFF.

With regard to this clone: This same CDR3 is encoded by further DNA sequences in the sample. V is TRBV18 and J is TRBJ2-1; 7 nucleotides line up with TRBD2. Trimming cost V 6 bases and J 1 base; bases outside gene matches: 6. The CDR3 extends over 15 amino acids. CDR1 KGHSH and CDR2 LQKENI come from the germline V gene. CDR3 in DNA: TGTGCCAGCTCGCTTACTAGCGATTCCTACAATGAGCAGTTCTTC. It translates to CASSLTSDSYNEQFF.

This clone was observed once. This CDR3 reads CASSRVTSAQETQYF. The CDR3 DNA is TGCGCCAGCAGCCGAGTGACTAGTGCCCAAGAGACCCAGTACTTC. The chain is built from TRBV4-3 and TRBJ2-5; D might be TRBD2 (6 bases). The CDR3 consists of 15 residues. Trimming took 4 bases from V and 1 from J, leaving 13 bases between them. Germline lookup yields CDR1 LGHNA and CDR2 YSLEER.

This clone was recorded only once. The J gene is TRBJ1-5, the V gene TRBV30; 9 bases match TRBD1. The trim removed 5 bases at V and 0 bases at J, leaving 2 bases unmatched. The CDR3 is 14 amino acids. Germline V CDR1 and CDR2: GTSNPN, SVGIG (reference sequence). The CDR3 loop reads CAWGTGLSNQPQHF. In nucleotides, the CDR3 is TGTGCCTGGGGGACAGGGCTTAGCAATCAGCCCCAGCATTTT.

Comment on this clone: Other DNA sequences from this sample encode an identical CDR3 as well. The chain joins TRBV5-6 to TRBJ2-7, with TRBD1 as a possible D gene (6 bases). From germline, CDR1 is SGHDT and CDR2 YYEEEE. V was clipped by 7 bases and J by 3 bases, with 14 bases between them. The length of the CDR3 is 13 residues. The CDR3 coding sequence is TGTGCCAGCTCTGCAGGGGTAGGCTACGAGCAGTACTTC. It is translated as CASSAGVGYEQYF.

The chain employs TRBV30 and TRBJ2-5; TRBD2 matches 11 bases. This CDR3 spans 14 amino acids. Germline CDR1 and CDR2: GTSNPN and SVGIG (reference sequence). V lost 4 bases to trimming and J lost 9 bases; unmatched junction nucleotides: 10. The CDR3 sequence: CAWTYSGGALAQYF. The CDR3 DNA is TGTGCCTGGACCTATAGCGGGGGGGCTCTGGCCCAGTACTTC.

V and J are TRBV11-2 and TRBJ2-1, with D perhaps TRBD2 (7 bases). The CDR3 consists of 16 residues. Trimming left V 0 bases short and J 9 bases short, with 18 bases between. Germline lookup yields CDR1 SGHAT and CDR2 FQNNGV. CDR3 nucleotides: TGTGCCAGCAGCTTAGATTCTGGGGGGGCCTGGGGTGAGCAGTTCTTC. Its protein product is CASSLDSGGAWGEQFF.